The sequence of this T cell receptor beta chain was determined in a study of T cells after yellow fever vaccination. As for the study in general: Low-cell-number fractions were prepared with SMART-Seq v4 Ultra Low Input. Regarding the study as a whole: The secondary response was weaker, and its peak arrived faster, on day 5 versus 15. The CD4 compartment and the CD8 compartment contained a small share of clonotypes in common.

Trimming removed 5 bases from V and 5 bases from J; junction bases left unmatched: 11. The CDR3 covers 15 residues. As concerns this clonotype: Antigen: not known.

TCR cDNA, made by 5'RACE template switching, carried an added universal primer site and UMIs. TCRdb recomputed calls from the 5' RACE reads with MiXCR, one row per CDR3 protein. The sample contains around 200,000 distinct CDR3 sequences, approximately 11% of which appear only once. The receptor was derived from a man aged 18 to 30 who received the YFV17D yellow fever vaccine. The chain employs TRBV12-3 or TRBV12-4 and TRBJ2-5; 7 nucleotides line up with TRBD1. The material was CD8+ T cells sorted from PBMCs, obtained 15 days after the yellow fever booster vaccination. The chain's CDR3 is CASSGTGTDRETQYF. CDR3 nucleotides: TGTGCCAGCAGTGGTACTGGGACAGACAGGGAGACCCAGTACTTC.